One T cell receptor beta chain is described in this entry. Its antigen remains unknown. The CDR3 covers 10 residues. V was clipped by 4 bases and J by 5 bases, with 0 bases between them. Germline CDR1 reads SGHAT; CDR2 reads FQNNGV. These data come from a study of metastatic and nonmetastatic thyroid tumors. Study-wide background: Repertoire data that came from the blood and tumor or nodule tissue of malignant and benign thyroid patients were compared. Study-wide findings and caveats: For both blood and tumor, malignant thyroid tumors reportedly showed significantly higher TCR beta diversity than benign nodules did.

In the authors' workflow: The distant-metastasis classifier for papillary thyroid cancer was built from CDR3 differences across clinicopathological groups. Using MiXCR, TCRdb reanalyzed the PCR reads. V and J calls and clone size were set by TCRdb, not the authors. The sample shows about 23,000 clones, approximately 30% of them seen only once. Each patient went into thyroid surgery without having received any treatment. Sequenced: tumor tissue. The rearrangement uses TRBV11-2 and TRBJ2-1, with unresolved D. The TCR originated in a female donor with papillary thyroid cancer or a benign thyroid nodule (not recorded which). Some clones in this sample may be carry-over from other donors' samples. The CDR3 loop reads CASSYNEQFF. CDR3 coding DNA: TGTGCCAGCAGCTACAATGAGCAGTTCTTC.